This record looks at one TCR beta chain sequence and its context. The authors prepared the TCRbeta library with unique molecular identifiers. One entry per CDR3 protein, called by TCRdb with MiXCR from the PCR reads. The sample has over 400,000 distinct CDR3 sequences; around an eighth are singletons. Germline trimming cut 3 bases from V and 6 bases from J; bases unmatched to any gene: 6. Germline V lookup: CDR1 ENHRY, CDR2 SYGVKD. The CDR3 loop spans 15 amino acids. The sample is drawn from a study of T-cell reconstitution after alpha-beta-depleted transplantation in children. The V and J genes are TRBV10-3 and TRBJ2-2; 8 nucleotides align to TRBD1. This clonotype originated in a human donor who donated a stem cell graft to a child with combined immunodeficiency. The sequences come from PBMCs from the stem cell graft donor, collected from the stem cell graft. The CDR3 sequence: CAISERTGRAGELFF. The CDR3, as DNA: TGTGCCATCAGTGAACGGACAGGGAGAGCCGGGGAGCTGTTTTTT.